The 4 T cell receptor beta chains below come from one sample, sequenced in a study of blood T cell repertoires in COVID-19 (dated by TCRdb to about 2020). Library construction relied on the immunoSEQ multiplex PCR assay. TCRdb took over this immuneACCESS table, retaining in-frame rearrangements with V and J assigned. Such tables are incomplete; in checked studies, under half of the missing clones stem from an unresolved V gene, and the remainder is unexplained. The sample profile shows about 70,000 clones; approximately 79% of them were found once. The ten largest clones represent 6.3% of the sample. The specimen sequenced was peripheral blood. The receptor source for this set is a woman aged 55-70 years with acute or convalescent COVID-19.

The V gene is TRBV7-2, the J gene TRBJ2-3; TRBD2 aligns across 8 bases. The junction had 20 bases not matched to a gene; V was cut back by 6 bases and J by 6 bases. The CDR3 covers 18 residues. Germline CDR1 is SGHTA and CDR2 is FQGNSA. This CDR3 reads CASRPTGSGGWQRDTQYF. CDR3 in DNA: TGTGCCAGCAGGCCGACTGGGAGCGGGGGTTGGCAGAGGGATACGCAGTATTTT.

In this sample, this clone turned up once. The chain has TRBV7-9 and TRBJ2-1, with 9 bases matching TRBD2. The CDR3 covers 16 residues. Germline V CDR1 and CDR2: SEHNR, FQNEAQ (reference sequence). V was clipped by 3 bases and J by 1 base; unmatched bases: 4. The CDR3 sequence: CASSFNLAGSYNEQFF. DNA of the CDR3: TGTGCCAGCAGCTTCAACCTAGCGGGATCCTACAATGAGCAGTTCTTC.

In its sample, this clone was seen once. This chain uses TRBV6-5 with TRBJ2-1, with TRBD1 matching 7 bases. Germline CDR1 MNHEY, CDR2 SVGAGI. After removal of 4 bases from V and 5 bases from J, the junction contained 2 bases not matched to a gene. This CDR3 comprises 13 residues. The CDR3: CASSLGQHNEQFF. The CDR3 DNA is TGTGCCAGCAGTTTGGGACAGCACAATGAGCAGTTCTTC.

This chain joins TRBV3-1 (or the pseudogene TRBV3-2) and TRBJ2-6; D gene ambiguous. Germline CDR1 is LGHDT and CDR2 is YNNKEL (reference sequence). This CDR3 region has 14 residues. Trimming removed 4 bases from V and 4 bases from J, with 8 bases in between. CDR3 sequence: CASSPLLGANVLTF. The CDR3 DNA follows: TGTGCCAGCAGCCCCCTATTAGGGGCCAACGTCCTGACTTTC.